The 14 T cell receptor beta chains below were found in one sample sequenced in a study of PD-1 blockade in classical Hodgkin lymphoma. The time point was: cycle 4 day 1 (C4D1), after about 6 weeks of nivolumab. Each patient's relapse followed autologous stem cell transplantation, and brentuximab vedotin exposure varied. The method was immunoSEQ multiplex PCR; TCRdb's version includes in-frame clones alone and lacks a portion of them. The table includes approximately 17,000 clones, about 71% detected once. The sequenced sample was peripheral blood mononuclear cells (PBMCs), obtained before the fourth cycle of nivolumab. Receptor source: a human donor with classical Hodgkin lymphoma.

The chain couples TRBV7-9 to TRBJ2-7; D call uncertain. V was cut by 5 bases and J by 3 bases, with 8 bases left in between. CDR3 length: 12 residues. CDR1 is SEHNR, CDR2 FQNEAQ, per germline (reference sequence). The CDR3 DNA reads TGTGCCAGCAGCCCCGAAGGCTACGAGCAGTACTTC. Amino acids: CASSPEGYEQYF.

This clone was found a few times. The CDR3 DNA is TGTGCCAGCAGCGGAAGACAGGGGATAGAGCAGTACTTC. Translation: CASSGRQGIEQYF. The chain couples TRBV7-9 to TRBJ2-7; 8 bases agree with TRBD1. Germline loops: CDR1 SEHNR, CDR2 FQNEAQ (reference sequence). V shed 5 bases, J shed 7 bases, and the junction held 7 bases outside the gene matches. This CDR3 has 13 residues.

This chain links TRBV11-2 with TRBJ2-1, with 10 bases identical to TRBD1. CDR1 and CDR2 from the germline V gene are SGHAT and FQNNGV. The CDR3 has 16 residues. J lost 8 bases, V lost 0 bases, and 7 bases had no gene match. The CDR3 spells CASSLEAGQGFHEQFF. The CDR3, as DNA: TGTGCCAGCAGCTTAGAGGCGGGACAGGGGTTCCATGAGCAGTTCTTC.

The gene calls are TRBV11-3 and TRBJ2-2, with 8 nucleotides matching TRBD1. The ends lost 5 bases at V and 1 base at J; junction bases unmatched: 3. The CDR3 sequence is 15 residues long. Germline V lookup: CDR1 SGHNT, CDR2 YENEEA. The CDR3 loop is CASSPGQVNTGELFF. The CDR3 DNA reads as TGTGCCAGCAGCCCGGGACAGGTGAACACCGGGGAGCTGTTTTTT.

The chain couples TRBV10-3 to TRBJ2-5; 9 bases are a match to TRBD2. Germline V gives CDR1 ENHRY, CDR2 SYGVKD. This CDR3 comprises 18 residues. The J segment lost 1 base and the V segment lost 4 bases, leaving 13 bases of the junction unmatched. The CDR3 region is CAISGGALAGWGQETQYF. The CDR3 DNA follows: TGTGCCATCAGTGGAGGGGCGCTAGCGGGATGGGGCCAAGAGACCCAGTACTTC.

The chain recombines TRBV2 with TRBJ2-2, with 10 bases fitting TRBD1. Trimming removed 3 bases from V and 4 bases from J; junction bases left unmatched: 5. Germline V gene sequence: CDR1 SNHLY, CDR2 FYNNEI. The CDR3 spans 16 residues. CDR3 sequence: CASSDPTGGFTGELFF. As DNA, the CDR3 is TGTGCCAGCAGTGACCCGACAGGGGGCTTCACCGGGGAGCTGTTTTTT.

This clone has a single count. The chain has TRBV7-9 and TRBJ1-1, with a tentative D call TRBD1 (6 bases). This CDR3 has 15 amino acids. The germline V and J ends were trimmed by 5 bases and 0 bases, with 13 bases remaining between them. Germline V lookup: CDR1 SEHNR, CDR2 FQNEAQ (reference sequence). CDR3 sequence: CASSTRTDLNTEAFF. The CDR3 DNA reads TGTGCCAGCAGCACCCGGACAGATTTGAACACTGAAGCTTTCTTT.

In this sample, this clone is large. The J gene is TRBJ2-7, the V gene TRBV27; TRBD1 matches 7 bases. V shed 1 base, J shed 2 bases, and the junction held 5 bases outside the gene matches. This CDR3 has 15 amino acids. The germline gives CDR1 MNHEY, CDR2 SMNVEV (reference sequence). In DNA, the CDR3 is TGTGCCAGCAGTTTATATGGAGGACAGGCCTACGAGCAGTACTTC. Its translation: CASSLYGGQAYEQYF.

This chain uses TRBV19 with TRBJ2-4; tentatively, D is TRBD1 or TRBD2 (5 bases each). V was shortened by 3 bases and J by 5 bases, with 11 bases between the two germline ends. Germline lookup yields CDR1 LNHDA and CDR2 SQIVND (reference sequence). The CDR3 loop spans 14 amino acids. The CDR3 sequence is CASSIGTSQNIQYF. In DNA, the CDR3 is TGTGCCAGTAGTATCGGGACCAGTCAAAACATTCAGTACTTC.

The chain employs TRBV27 and TRBJ1-1, with 8 bases that match TRBD1. This CDR3 contains 14 residues. Germline V lookup: CDR1 MNHEY, CDR2 SMNVEV (reference sequence). With 7 bases clipped from V and 1 base from J, the junction kept 5 bases outside the gene matches. The CDR3 bases are TGTGCCAGCAACAGACAGGGGCCGAACACTGAAGCTTTCTTT. Protein: CASNRQGPNTEAFF.

This clone was detected a few times. This rearrangement joins TRBV19 to TRBJ1-1; tentatively, D is TRBD1 (6 bases). The CDR3 has 13 amino acids. Germline V lookup: CDR1 LNHDA, CDR2 SQIVND (reference sequence). V lost 9 bases and J lost 7, with 18 bases in between. The CDR3 DNA reads TGTGCCAGCTACAGGGCCTCCGTAAGTGAAGCTTTCTTT. As protein: CASYRASVSEAFF.

The chain uses TRBV6-1 and TRBJ1-1; the match to TRBD1 covers 11 bases. Germline V CDR1 and CDR2: MNHNS, SASEGT. The CDR3 contains 13 residues. The V segment lost 10 bases and the J segment 8 bases; nucleotides outside the gene matches: 9. The CDR3 reads CAITDRGLKEAFF. CDR3 DNA sequence: TGTGCCATCACGGACAGGGGGCTGAAAGAAGCTTTCTTT.

The CDR3 sequence: CATSLRQGNSNQPQHF. DNA of the CDR3: TGTGCCACCTCGTTACGACAGGGGAATAGCAATCAGCCCCAGCATTTT. This sequence joins TRBV19 and TRBJ1-5, with TRBD1 matching over 8 bases. CDR1 LNHDA and CDR2 SQIVND come from the germline V gene (reference sequence). Trimming took 10 bases from V and 0 from J; bases not matched to a gene: 11. The CDR3 has 16 residues.

The rearrangement uses TRBV14 and TRBJ2-7; 7 nucleotides match TRBD2. Germline CDR1 is SGHDN and CDR2 is FVKESK. Germline trimming cut 4 bases from V and 6 bases from J; bases unmatched to any gene: 12. The CDR3 contains 15 residues. CDR3 in DNA: TGTGCCAGCAGCCCTTTTAGGAGCGGGGTCGGCGAGCAGTACTTC. Its protein is CASSPFRSGVGEQYF.